A selection of T cell receptor beta chains follows, all from one sample in a study of blood T cell repertoires in COVID-19. Sequenced by immunoSEQ multiplex PCR; TCRdb stores in-frame clones only, minus some. The data show 110,000 or so clones, around 82% seen once. Sequencing was carried out using peripheral blood. The receptor source for this set is a human donor in a cohort sampled during active COVID-19. Each CDR3 is given with its conserved first and last residue.

V	J	CDR3
TRBV20-1	TRBJ2-1	CSASGSSYNEQFF
TRBV7-2	TRBJ1-1	CASSLEIRGEAFF
TRBV5-8	TRBJ2-1	CASSLAAGIAYNEQFF
TRBV5-1	TRBJ1-1	CASSLFDRERFEAFF
TRBV27	TRBJ2-3	CASSPWTGDTDTQYF
TRBV3-1/TRBV3-2	TRBJ1-1	CASSPGGVMNTEAFF
TRBV3-1/TRBV3-2	TRBJ2-3	CASSQTPAGGQYTQYF
TRBV7-2	TRBJ2-5	CASSRGTGWETQYF
TRBV11-2	TRBJ2-7	CASTPLGGGGATYEQYF
TRBV9	TRBJ2-3	CASSVVGGADTQYF
TRBV4-2	TRBJ2-5	CASSQGSSGGNQETQYF
TRBV2	TRBJ2-2	CASSAHNSGGRTGELFF
TRBV7-6	TRBJ1-3	CASSLQPAGQGNTIYF
TRBV6-2/TRBV6-3	TRBJ1-5	CASSDPTGTLNQPQHF
TRBV12-3/TRBV12-4	TRBJ1-4	CASSLDRNEKLFF
TRBV6-5	TRBJ2-7	CASSYAGGPSYEQYF
TRBV15	TRBJ1-5	CATSIQGSNQPQHF
TRBV9	TRBJ2-7	CASSVSLSSYEQYF
TRBV5-6	TRBJ2-7	CASSFGYEQYF
TRBV18	TRBJ1-2	CASSPLGQGTMGYTF
TRBV20-1	TRBJ2-3	CSANRGDTQYF
TRBV3-1/TRBV3-2	TRBJ1-2	CASSQGQGSGYTF
TRBV6-5	TRBJ2-7	CASSRDTTYEQYF
TRBV6-5	TRBJ2-1	CASRPTAYNEQFF
TRBV10-1	TRBJ2-1	CASSSAGSYNEQFF
TRBV10-3	TRBJ2-6	CAISPLGTGLFLGANVLTF
TRBV10-3	TRBJ1-3	CAISDTGVYGNTIYF
TRBV28	TRBJ2-7	CASSFPYRGLGEQYF
TRBV28	TRBJ1-2	CASSFGTAYGYTF
TRBV18	TRBJ2-3	CASSPTTRSDTQYF
TRBV11-2	TRBJ1-2	CASSLDSRGLGYTF
TRBV6-1	TRBJ2-5	CASSESGRGRGSQETQYF
TRBV18	TRBJ2-5	CASSFGVAGAQETQYF
TRBV18	TRBJ1-1	CASSAIETGATEAFF
TRBV19	TRBJ2-3	CASRLGQTSTDTQYF
TRBV6-5	TRBJ2-2	CASRQGTGDTGELFF
TRBV18	TRBJ2-7	CASSPGQGSYEQYF